This T cell receptor (beta chain) is from a study of PD-1 blockade in classical Hodgkin lymphoma. Broader study findings: The authors excluded patients who started nivolumab under 1 year after ASCT. Repertoires differed for reasons still undefined, possibly disease activity or prior therapy. Before treatment, complete responders showed about the same diversity as newly diagnosed patients. The study found that TCR diversity rose significantly by C4D1 in CD4+ but not CD8+ cells.

Each and every patient relapsed after autologous stem cell transplantation, and patients got differing brentuximab vedotin exposure. This table comes from immunoSEQ multiplex PCR, and its TCRdb copy is limited to in-frame clones, with some not included. The sample includes approximately 80,000 clones, approximately 91% of them seen just once. This clone was counted a few times. Its specificity is not known. The TCR sequence derives from a human donor with classical Hodgkin lymphoma. The sequencing here drew on peripheral blood mononuclear cells (PBMCs), taken at baseline.

This CDR3 reads CATESGRDYGYTF. CDR3 sequence (DNA): TGTGCCACGGAGTCGGGACGTGACTATGGCTACACCTTC. V is TRBV7-9 and J is TRBJ1-2; possibly TRBD1 for D (5 bases). V gave up 10 bases and J gave up 3 bases, with 15 bases separating them. This CDR3 contains 13 residues. Germline-derived CDR1 and CDR2 are SEHNR and FQNEAQ (reference sequence). The variable domain in full, completed from reference TRBV7-9 and TRBJ1-2, reads DTGVSQNPRHKITKRGQNVTFRCDPISEHNRLYWYRQTLGQGPEFLTYFQNEAQLEKSRLLSDRFSAERPKGSFSTLEIQRTEQGDSAMYLCATESGRDYGYTFGSGTRLTVV.